The 8 T cell receptor beta chains presented below share a single source sample, sequenced in a study of tumor and adjacent non-tumor tissue in lung cancer. The library came from three nested PCR rounds adapted from ARM-PCR protocols. TCRdb re-called the multiplex PCR reads with MiXCR, one entry per CDR3 protein. The sample shows under 100,000 distinct CDR3 sequences, approximately 57% of them seen only once. The template was RNA from unsorted bulk tissue. Sequences were obtained from lung tumor tissue. Receptors were obtained from a man aged 65 to 79 with non-small cell lung cancer.

To note about this clonotype: A junction end diverges from the germline sequence, so it may reflect a read error. The gene calls are TRBV7-9 and TRBJ2-1, with 11 bases fitting TRBD2. Per the germline V gene, CDR1 is SEHNR and CDR2 is FQNEAQ (reference sequence). There are 15 residues in the CDR3. CDR3 residues: CASSETLAGGNELFF. The CDR3 DNA follows: TGTGCCAGCAGCGAAACTCTAGCGGGGGGCAATGAGCTGTTCTTC.

For this clonotype: One end of the junction is discordant with germline, which a read error may explain. This chain links TRBV6-6 with TRBJ2-5, with D perhaps TRBD2 (6 bases). Germline V gene data show CDR1 as MNHNY and CDR2 as SVGAGI (reference sequence). CDR3 length: 15 residues. CDR3 bases: TGTGCCAGCAGCCACGCGAGGTGGCGGGGTGAGACCCGGTACTTC. Its translation is CASSHARWRGETRYF.

A single count supports this clonotype. At one end the junction does not follow the germline gene, possibly because of a read error. The chain has TRBV4-1 and TRBJ2-7; 9 bases match TRBD1. The CDR3 is 15 residues long. Germline-derived CDR1 and CDR2 are MGHRA and YSYEKL. This chain's CDR3 is CASSQRDREPNEQYF. The CDR3 DNA reads TGCGCCAGCAGCCAAAGGGACAGGGAGCCCAACGAGCAGTATTTC.

On this clonotype: Relative to the germline gene, one junction end is altered; a read error may explain this. This chain uses TRBV5-4 with TRBJ2-5, with D possibly matching TRBD1 (6 bases). CDR3 length: 14 amino acids. Germline CDR1 is SGHNT and CDR2 is YYREEE (reference sequence). The chain's CDR3 is CASSLGAYHGTQYF. CDR3 DNA sequence: TGTGCTAGCAGCTTGGGGGCGTACCATGGGACCCAGTACTTC.

J is TRBJ1-2 and V is TRBV29-1; 7 bases align to TRBD1. This CDR3 region has 17 residues. CDR1 is SQVTM, CDR2 ANQGSEA, per germline. CDR3 sequence: CNADDTSMGQKACGYTF. In DNA, the CDR3 is TGCAACGCCGACGATACTAGCATGGGACAGAAAGCCTGTGGCTACACCTTC.

A few counts support this clonotype. One end of the junction is discordant with germline, which a read error may explain. The chain has TRBV4-1 and TRBJ2-1; TRBD2 agrees at 8 bases. Germline V lookup: CDR1 MGHRA, CDR2 YSYEKL. This CDR3 spans 16 amino acids. DNA for the CDR3: TGCACCAGCAGCCACCTCGGGAGCGGGAGTTACAATGAGCAGTTCTTC. This encodes CTSSHLGSGSYNEQFF.

This clonotype was found a few times. The chain has TRBV5-1 and TRBJ2-3, with D perhaps matching TRBD2 (6 bases). The V end was cut by 4 bases, the J end by 3 bases, with 15 bases between. CDR1 and CDR2 from the germline V gene are SGHRS and YFSETQ. The CDR3 spans 15 residues. For the CDR3, the DNA is TGCGCCAGCAGCCCGCAGGAGGGTCGGACAGATACGCAGTATTTT. Its protein product is CASSPQEGRTDTQYF.

The V call is TRBV10-3, the J call TRBJ2-5; the match to TRBD1 covers 7 bases. Germline V gives CDR1 ENHRY, CDR2 SYGVKD. The J segment lost 2 bases and the V segment lost 11 bases, leaving 11 bases of the junction unmatched. This CDR3 contains 14 residues. In DNA form, the CDR3 reads TGTGCCGTCACCAGGCCGGGACAGCAAGAGACCCAGTACTTC. Its translation is CAVTRPGQQETQYF.